Listed below are T cell receptor beta chains from one sample, sequenced in a study of tumor and adjacent non-tumor tissue in lung cancer. TCRdb re-called the multiplex PCR reads with MiXCR, one entry per CDR3 protein. Of under 150,000 distinct CDR3 sequences listed, 60% to 70% are singletons. Sample: lung tumor tissue. The receptors were sampled from a man aged 60 to 69 with small cell lung cancer. Each CDR3 is given without its conserved first and last residue.

V	J	CDR3
TRBV20-1	TRBJ1-2	SAPNYGHT
TRBV11-2	TRBJ1-4	ASSLGQAGAYEKLF
TRBV6-1	TRBJ2-4	ASSETTGQGTAKNIQY
TRBV20-1	TRBJ2-2	SANLARGTGELF
TRBV5-1	TRBJ2-1	ASSVGLAGFRGEQF
TRBV6-5	TRBJ1-2	VSSYMGGGYT
TRBV24-1	TRBJ2-1	ATSARAGSYNEQF
TRBV5-1	TRBJ2-3	GSSPGVGTDTQY
TRBV11-2	TRBJ2-7	TSSMSDSYEQY
TRBV5-1	TRBJ2-1	ASSSLAGSYNEQF
TRBV20-1	TRBJ2-1	SASRTGGRGEQF
TRBV28	TRBJ2-4	ASSLPGLDIQY
TRBV11-2	TRBJ2-1	ANSLVLEGVVEQF
TRBV5-6	TRBJ1-5	ASSSRTQRVNQSQH
TRBV28	TRBJ2-7	ASSIRGLYEQY
TRBV6-6	TRBJ1-2	ASSPRGFYGYT
TRBV11-2	TRBJ2-6	ASSLAAMTGSGANVLT
TRBV4-1	TRBJ2-3	ASSQAPDPWGGAADTQY
TRBV14	TRBJ1-2	ASSQGRMYGYT
TRBV14	TRBJ1-1	ASSHLGATNTEAF
TRBV20-1	TRBJ1-1	SASRGATEAF
TRBV11-2	TRBJ2-3	ASSLSSGMAYMQY
TRBV20-1	TRBJ2-3	SARDWSTTTGDTQY
TRBV11-1	TRBJ1-6	ASSRRDEGLPLH
TRBV28	TRBJ1-2	ASSSGFGYT
TRBV7-9	TRBJ1-6	ASSHDSGSSPLN
TRBV28	TRBJ1-2	ASSFGGYGYT
TRBV24-1	TRBJ2-1	ATSDPSGSPYNEQF
TRBV5-1	TRBJ2-5	ASSSLGTVQETQY
TRBV11-2	TRBJ2-1	ASSLEGFATGGYMVELF
TRBV28	TRBJ2-3	ASSLPPVGTVSTDTQY
TRBV7-9	TRBJ2-1	ASSLGSNEQF
TRBV6-1	TRBJ2-2	ATSCTGGTGELF
TRBV6-5	TRBJ2-7	ASILTSGSYEQY
TRBV2	TRBJ2-1	ASRPTASASSYEQF
TRBV6-2/TRBV6-3	TRBJ2-2	ASSSLAGKLF
TRBV29-1	TRBJ2-5	RVEGSAETQY
TRBV6-5	TRBJ2-3	ASRPVTGGTDTQY
TRBV6-1	TRBJ2-2	ASSSRRGYTGELF
TRBV6-1	TRBJ2-1	ASRSFLAGVEHF
TRBV11-2	TRBJ1-2	ASGLAWTGVGGYT
TRBV20-1	TRBJ2-5	SASRGGTLY
TRBV11-3	TRBJ1-2	GSSGVYYGYT
TRBV14	TRBJ2-1	ASGQGRRVLLDEQF
TRBV20-1	TRBJ1-2	SARDLTAASYGYS
TRBV11-3	TRBJ1-2	ASSLVSGNYGYT
TRBV7-9	TRBJ2-3	ASSLGPFKLSTDTQY
TRBV20-1	TRBJ2-3	SAPSGLHTDTQY